This record covers a single TCR beta chain. What it binds is not known. Flow cytometry had shown expanded CD8+CD57+ cells in the patients chosen for sequencing. Patients, without exception, had severe acquired aplastic anemia. The record originates from a study of CD8+CD57+ T cells in acquired aplastic anemia. Looking at the study overall: Sorted CD4+ and CD8+ cells gave a mean 3.2 ug DNA, range roughly 0.19 to 30 ug. Points from the study as a whole: A significant difference in CD8+ Simpson's diversity between patients and controls was not found. Researchers report that twenty-nine CD8+ CDR3 sequences appeared in both patients and controls.

Germline loops: CDR1 SGHTA, CDR2 FQGNSA. The CDR3 totals 17 residues. V gave up 5 bases and J gave up 5 bases; unmatched junction bases: 15. The study profiled TCR beta VDJ and CDR3 using genomic DNA as template. Using its own MiXCR run on the reads, TCRdb lists one record per CDR3 protein. This sample has roughly 260,000 distinct CDR3 sequences, with around half found just once. The chain combines TRBV7-2 with TRBJ2-3; 8 nucleotides match TRBD1. The source material was sorted CD4+, CD8+, or CD8+CD57+ T cells (not recorded which) from PBMCs. The TCR sequence derives from a human donor with aplastic anemia. CDR3 amino acids: CASSPIHGVQGGDTQYF. DNA for the CDR3: TGTGCCAGCAGCCCCATCCACGGCGTACAGGGGGGAGATACGCAGTATTTT. The complete variable domain, with remaining parts taken from reference TRBV7-2 and TRBJ2-3, reads GAGVSQSPSNKVTEKGKDVELRCDPISGHTALYWYRQSLGQGLEFLIYFQGNSAPDKSGLPSDRFSAERTGGSVSTLTIQRTQQEDSAVYLCASSPIHGVQGGDTQYFGPGTRLTVL.